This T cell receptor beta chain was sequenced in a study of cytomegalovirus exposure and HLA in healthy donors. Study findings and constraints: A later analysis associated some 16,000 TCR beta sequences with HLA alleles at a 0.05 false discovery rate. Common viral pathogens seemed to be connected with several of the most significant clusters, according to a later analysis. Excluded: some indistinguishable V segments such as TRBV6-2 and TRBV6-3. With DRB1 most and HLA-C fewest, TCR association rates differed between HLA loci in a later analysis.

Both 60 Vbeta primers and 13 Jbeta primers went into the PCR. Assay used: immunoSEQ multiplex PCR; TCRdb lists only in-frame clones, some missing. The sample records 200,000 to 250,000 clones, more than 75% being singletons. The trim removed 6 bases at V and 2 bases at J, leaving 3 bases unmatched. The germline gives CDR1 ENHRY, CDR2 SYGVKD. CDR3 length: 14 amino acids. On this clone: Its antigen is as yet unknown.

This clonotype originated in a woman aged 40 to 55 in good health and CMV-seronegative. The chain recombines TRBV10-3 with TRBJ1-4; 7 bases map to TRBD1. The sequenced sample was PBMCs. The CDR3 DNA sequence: TGTGCCATCAGCGACAGGGTTACTAATGAAAAACTGTTTTTT. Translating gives CAISDRVTNEKLFF.